This T cell receptor beta chain appears in the sequencing data of a study of vaccination effects on CD4 cells after COVID-19. Study information: Expansion with viral peptide pools was applied to antigen-specific CD4+ T cells by the ViraFEST assay prior to sequencing. The median interval between the second dose and post-vaccine sampling was 72 days.

Comment on this clone: Antigen unknown.

Study conclusions and caveats: Only 1 of 255 vaccine-induced clones from healthy vaccinees cross-reacted with common cold coronaviruses.

Using immunoSEQ multiplex PCR, the repertoire was profiled, and TCRdb retains in-frame clones only, with some absent. The table shows about 57,000 clones, with about four fifths occurring only once. Subsequent to a culture period of roughly 11 days, CD4+ T cells were isolated. Vaccination of participants consisted of two doses of either the BNT162b2 or mRNA-1273 vaccine. Previously uninfected by SARS-CoV-2, the vaccine recipients also showed negative nucleocapsid antibodies. The receptor's source is a human donor who received a COVID-19 vaccine. The material sequenced was CD4+ T cells from PBMCs cultured without peptide, taken after COVID-19 vaccination.

CDR3 amino acids: CASSYQGSGSPLHF. CDR3 coding DNA: TGTGCCAGCAGTTACCAGGGGAGTGGTTCACCCCTCCACTTT. V and J are TRBV6-6 and TRBJ1-6, with D possibly TRBD1 on 6 matching bases. This CDR3 spans 14 amino acids. The ends were cut back, 2 bases at V and 9 bases at J, with 11 bases in the middle. Looked up from germline, CDR1 is MNHNY and CDR2 is SVGAGI (reference sequence).